Detailed here is one T cell receptor (beta chain). Its matching antigen is unknown. Healthy donors of bone marrow made up the group. The sample is drawn from a study of cytomegalovirus exposure and HLA in healthy donors. On the study more broadly: Previous work identified 90 million to 130 million unique TCR beta sequences from about 179 million T cells.

In germline, CDR1 is LGHNA, CDR2 YSLEER. The CDR3 has 19 amino acids. Study-wide results and caveats: According to the study, around 160 TCR beta chains were cytomegalovirus-associated. In vitro testing confirmed a few CMV-associated chains as specific for CMV antigens.

Both 60 Vbeta primers and 13 Jbeta primers went into the PCR. Sequencing used immunoSEQ multiplex PCR; TCRdb keeps in-frame clones, though not all of them. This sample carries about 200,000 clones, 65% to 85% of them seen once, and the ten largest clones take over 1.5%. This TCR was sampled from a man aged 35-49 years in good health and CMV-seropositive. The chain joins TRBV4-3 to TRBJ2-5; TRBD2 matches 8 bases. The DNA end is more similar to TRBJ2-7, so the J call may be wrong. Sequenced material: PBMCs. The DNA of the CDR3 is TGCGCCAGCAGCCAAGGGATCCAATGGCGGGAGGCCCCCTCCTACGAGCAGTACTTC. Its protein product is CASSQGIQWREAPSYEQYF.